The T cell receptor (beta chain) described here comes from a study of Graves' ophthalmopathy and Graves' hyperthyroidism. About the research overall: No progression to ophthalmopathy over 18 months defined stable hyperthyroidism.

Hyperthyroidism patients, aged 18 to 65, were newly diagnosed, under 2 months' duration. Diagnosis relied on clinical symptoms, serum thyroxine, TRAb, thyroid ultrasound and orbital computed tomography. CDR3 length equals 12 residues. Points on this clonotype: One end of the junction does not line up with germline, which may come from a read error.

The authors amplified TCR beta CDR3 regions from RNA transcripts. Second-round multiplex PCR followed a first-round RT-PCR using HTBI primers. MiXCR, applied by TCRdb to the multiplex PCR reads, yields one record per CDR3 protein. The data show around 1,200,000 distinct CDR3 sequences, 35% to 40% seen once. The chain links TRBV12-3 or TRBV12-4 to TRBJ1-2; D uncertain. This receptor was taken from an adult man with Graves' hyperthyroidism. Input material: peripheral blood or thyroid tissue (not recorded which). The CDR3 spells CAGSLPNGGYTF. As DNA, the CDR3 is TGTGCCGGCAGTCTCCCGAACGGGGGCTACACCTTC.